Sequencing of this T cell receptor beta chain was carried out in a study of tumor-infiltrating lymphocytes in primary liver carcinoma. General study points: It was observed that only about 7-24% of the top clones appeared in every one of the five tumor regions.

CDR1 is SGHNT and CDR2 is YENEEA in the germline V gene. CDR3 length equals 14 residues. Total RNA (about 500 ng) served as template for TCR beta cDNA synthesis primed by a constant-region primer. Libraries covering TCR beta were generated through three nested multiplex PCR rounds (using a slightly modified ARM-PCR). The first two PCR rounds, around 10 cycles each, used TRBV1-TRBV30 forward primers and a C-beta reverse primer. TCRdb independently ran MiXCR on the multiplex PCR reads; one entry per CDR3 protein. The data show 20,000 to 25,000 distinct CDR3 sequences, about 79% seen once. Points on this clonotype: The antigen remains unidentified. One junction end does not reproduce the germline sequence, and a read error may be involved.

Co-extraction of RNA and DNA was performed on 20-30 mg of unsorted bulk tissue. The chain uses TRBV11-3 and TRBJ1-1; unclear D gene. The sequenced sample was liver tumor tissue from sampling region 1. The sample's subset: tumor region T1, superior pole. The source is a woman aged 25 to 39 with primary liver carcinoma and hepatitis B virus infection. CDR3 sequence: CVSSFRTVNSEAFF. The CDR3 DNA is TGTGTCAGCAGCTTCAGAACAGTGAACTCTGAAGCTTTCTTT.